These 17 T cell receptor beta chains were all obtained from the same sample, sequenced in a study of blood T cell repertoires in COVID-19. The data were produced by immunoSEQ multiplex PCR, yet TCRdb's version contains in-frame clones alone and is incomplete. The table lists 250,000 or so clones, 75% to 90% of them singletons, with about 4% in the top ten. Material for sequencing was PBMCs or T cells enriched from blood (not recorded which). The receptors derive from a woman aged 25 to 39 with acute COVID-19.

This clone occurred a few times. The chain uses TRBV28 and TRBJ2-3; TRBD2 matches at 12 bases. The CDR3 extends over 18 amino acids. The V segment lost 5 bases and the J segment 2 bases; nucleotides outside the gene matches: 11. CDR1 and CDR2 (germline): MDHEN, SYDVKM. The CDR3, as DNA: TGTGCCAGCAGTCTCGGACTAGCGGGGTCTCAATACACAGATACGCAGTATTTT. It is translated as CASSLGLAGSQYTDTQYF.

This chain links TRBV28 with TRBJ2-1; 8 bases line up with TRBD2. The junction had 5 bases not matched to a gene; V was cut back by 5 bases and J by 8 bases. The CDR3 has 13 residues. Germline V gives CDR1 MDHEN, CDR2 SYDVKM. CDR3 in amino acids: CASSPGGTYEQFF. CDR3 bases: TGTGCCAGCAGTCCGGGAGGGACGTATGAGCAGTTCTTC.

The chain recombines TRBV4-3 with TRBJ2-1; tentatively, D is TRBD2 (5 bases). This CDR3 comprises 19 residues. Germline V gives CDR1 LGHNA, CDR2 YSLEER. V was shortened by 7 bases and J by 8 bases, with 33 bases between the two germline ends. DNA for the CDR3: TGCGCCAGCACCGCAAGTCAGCGCCCTAGCCCTCCCGGCTTGGATGAGCAGTTCTTC. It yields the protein CASTASQRPSPPGLDEQFF.

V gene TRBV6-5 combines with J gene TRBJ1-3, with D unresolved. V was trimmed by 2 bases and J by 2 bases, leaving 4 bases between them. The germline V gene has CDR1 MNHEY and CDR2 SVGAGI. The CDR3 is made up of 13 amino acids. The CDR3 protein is CASSYRPGNTIYF. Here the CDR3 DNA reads TGTGCCAGCAGTTACCGTCCTGGAAACACCATATATTTT.

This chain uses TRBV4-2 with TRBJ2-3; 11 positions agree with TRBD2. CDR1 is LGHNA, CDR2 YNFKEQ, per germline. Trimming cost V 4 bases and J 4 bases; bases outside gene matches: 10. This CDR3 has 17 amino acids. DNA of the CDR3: TGTGCCAGCAGCCCGATATTAGCGGGAGGGCCCTCAGATACGCAGTATTTT. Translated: CASSPILAGGPSDTQYF.

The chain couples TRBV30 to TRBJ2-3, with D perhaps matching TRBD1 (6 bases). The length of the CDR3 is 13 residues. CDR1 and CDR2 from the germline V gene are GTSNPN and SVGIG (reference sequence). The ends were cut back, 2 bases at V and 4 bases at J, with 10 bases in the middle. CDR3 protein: CAWSSGVADTQYF. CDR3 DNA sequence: TGTGCCTGGAGTTCAGGGGTTGCAGATACGCAGTATTTT.

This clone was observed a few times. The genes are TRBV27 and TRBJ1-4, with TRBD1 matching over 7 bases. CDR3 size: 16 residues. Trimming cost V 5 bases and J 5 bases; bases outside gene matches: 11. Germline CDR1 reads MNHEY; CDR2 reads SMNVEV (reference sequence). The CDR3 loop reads CASSPEPQGGNEKLFF. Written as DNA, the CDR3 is TGTGCCAGCAGTCCCGAGCCCCAGGGGGGAAATGAAAAACTGTTTTTT.

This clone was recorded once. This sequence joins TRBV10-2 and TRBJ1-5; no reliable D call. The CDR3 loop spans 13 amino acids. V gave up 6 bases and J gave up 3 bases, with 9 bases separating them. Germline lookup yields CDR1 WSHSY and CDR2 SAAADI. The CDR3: CASREGLNQPQHF. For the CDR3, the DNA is TGCGCCAGCAGGGAGGGCCTCAATCAGCCCCAGCATTTT.

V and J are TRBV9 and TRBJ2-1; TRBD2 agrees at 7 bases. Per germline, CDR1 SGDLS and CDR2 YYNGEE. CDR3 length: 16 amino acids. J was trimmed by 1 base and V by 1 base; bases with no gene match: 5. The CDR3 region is CASSVLGLTSYNEQFF. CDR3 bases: TGTGCCAGCAGCGTACTGGGACTAACTTCCTACAATGAGCAGTTCTTC.

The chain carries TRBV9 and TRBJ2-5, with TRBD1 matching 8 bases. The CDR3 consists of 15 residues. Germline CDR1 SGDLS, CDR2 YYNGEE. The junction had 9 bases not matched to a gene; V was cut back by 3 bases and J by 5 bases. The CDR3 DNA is TGTGCCAGCAGCGAGGTTGGGTCAGGGGGCGAGACCCAGTACTTC. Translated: CASSEVGSGGETQYF.

This CDR3 is CASSPPWERSYNEQFF. CDR3 nucleotides: TGTGCCAGCAGCCCCCCCTGGGAGAGGTCCTACAATGAGCAGTTCTTC. The V call is TRBV13, the J call TRBJ2-1, with D perhaps TRBD2 (5 bases). Germline assignment: CDR1 PRHDT and CDR2 FYEKMQ (reference sequence). The CDR3 is made up of 16 amino acids. V lost 5 bases, J lost 1 base, and 15 bases lay in between.

The CDR3 DNA reads as TGTGCCAGCAGTTTATCTGGACAGGGGGCCTCACCCCTCCACTTT. Protein sequence: CASSLSGQGASPLHF. The chain links TRBV27 to TRBJ1-6; TRBD1 matches at 11 bases. Trimming cost V 0 bases and J 10 bases; bases outside gene matches: 2. The CDR3 is 15 amino acids. Germline values: CDR1 MNHEY, CDR2 SMNVEV (reference sequence).

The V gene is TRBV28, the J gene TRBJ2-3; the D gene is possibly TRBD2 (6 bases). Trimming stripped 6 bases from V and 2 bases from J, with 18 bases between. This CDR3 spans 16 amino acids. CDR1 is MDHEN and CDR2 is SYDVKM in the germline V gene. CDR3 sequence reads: CASSTRIADLTDTQYF. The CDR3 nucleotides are TGTGCCAGCAGCACGCGGATAGCGGATCTCACAGATACGCAGTATTTT.

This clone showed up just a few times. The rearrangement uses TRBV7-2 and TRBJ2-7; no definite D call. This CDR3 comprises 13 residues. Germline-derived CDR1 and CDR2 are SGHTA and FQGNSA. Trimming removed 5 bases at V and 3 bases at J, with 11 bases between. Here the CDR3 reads CASSDWRRYEQYF. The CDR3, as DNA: TGTGCCAGCAGCGACTGGCGGCGCTACGAGCAGTACTTC.

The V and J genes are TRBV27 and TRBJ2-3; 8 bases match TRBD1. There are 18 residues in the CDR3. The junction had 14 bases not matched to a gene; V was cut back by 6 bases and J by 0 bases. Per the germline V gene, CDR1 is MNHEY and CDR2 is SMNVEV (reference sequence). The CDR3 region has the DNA TGTGCCAGCAGGACAAGGACAGGGACCTGGAAAAGCACAGATACGCAGTATTTT. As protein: CASRTRTGTWKSTDTQYF.

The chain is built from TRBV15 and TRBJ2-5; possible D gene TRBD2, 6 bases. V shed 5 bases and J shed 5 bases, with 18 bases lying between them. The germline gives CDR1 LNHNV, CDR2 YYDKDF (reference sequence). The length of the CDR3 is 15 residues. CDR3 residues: CATSPGGANLETQYF. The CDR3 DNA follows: TGTGCCACCAGCCCCGGCGGGGCCAACCTCGAGACCCAGTACTTC.

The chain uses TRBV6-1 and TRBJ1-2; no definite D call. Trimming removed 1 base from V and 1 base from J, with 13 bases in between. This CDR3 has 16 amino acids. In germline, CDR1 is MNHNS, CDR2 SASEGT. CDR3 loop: CASSEDPGFGNYGYTF. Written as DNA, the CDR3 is TGTGCCAGCAGTGAAGACCCGGGGTTCGGTAACTATGGCTACACCTTC.